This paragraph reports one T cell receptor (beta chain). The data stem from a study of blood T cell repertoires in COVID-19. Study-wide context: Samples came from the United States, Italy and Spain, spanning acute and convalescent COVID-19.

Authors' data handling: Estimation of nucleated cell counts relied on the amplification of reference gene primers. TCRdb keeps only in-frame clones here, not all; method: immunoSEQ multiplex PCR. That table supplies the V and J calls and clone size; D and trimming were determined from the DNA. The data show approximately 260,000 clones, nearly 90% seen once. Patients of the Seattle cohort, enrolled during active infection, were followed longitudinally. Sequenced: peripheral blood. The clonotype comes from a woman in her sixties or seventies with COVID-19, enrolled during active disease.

The CDR3 loop reads CASGQLPYNEQFF. The DNA of the CDR3 is TGTGCCAGCGGACAGCTCCCCTACAATGAGCAGTTCTTC. The chain carries TRBV10-3 and TRBJ2-1, with D perhaps TRBD1 (6 bases). Germline lookup yields CDR1 ENHRY and CDR2 SYGVKD. V gave up 10 bases and J gave up 2 bases, with 12 bases separating them. The CDR3 has 13 amino acids.